This T cell receptor beta chain was recorded in a study of immune heterogeneity within non-small cell lung tumors. Study background: The tumor set comprised a few squamous cell carcinomas and roughly 11 non-squamous carcinomas (plus 1 not otherwise specified). Broader study findings: Recurrence of identical dominant CDR3 beta clonotypes was observed across intrapatient tumor sites, concomitant with site-unique high-frequency clones.

Multiplex PCR was performed with 32 V and 13 J primers, and it amplified TCR beta CDR3. TCRdb re-called the multiplex PCR reads with MiXCR, one entry per CDR3 protein. The sample lists about 13,000 distinct CDR3 sequences; about 23% were seen once. Template material comprised bulk tumor genomic DNA at about 660 ng per sample. Doctors removed several biopsies from each primary tumor during surgery, keeping them far apart. Patients had untreated, newly diagnosed non-small cell lung cancer and underwent curative surgery. Newly diagnosed patients with non-small cell lung cancer who were having surgery with curative intent served as donors. This clonotype was found once. What it binds is not known. The V gene's germline CDR1 is SEHNR and CDR2 FQNEAQ (reference sequence). The CDR3 spans 15 residues. The V end was cut by 6 bases, the J end by 0 bases, with 14 bases between.

This chain joins TRBV7-9 and TRBJ1-1; D unclear. The sequence derives from a man aged 50 to 60 with non-small cell lung cancer. The sample was lung tumor tissue. The CDR3 nucleotides are TGTGCCAGCAGGGCGGTACAGTCCATGAACACTGAAGCTTTCTTT. Translating gives CASRAVQSMNTEAFF.